A single sample is the source of the 26 T cell receptor beta chains below, sequenced in a study of blood T cell repertoires in COVID-19. Only in-frame clones appear in the TCRdb table, and some are missing; sequencing was by immunoSEQ multiplex PCR. The data contain tens of thousands of clones, over 75% of them singletons. Sequences were obtained from peripheral blood. Receptor source: a human donor in a cohort sampled during active COVID-19.

The V gene is TRBV5-6, the J gene TRBJ1-2; D is unresolved. There are 14 residues in the CDR3. Trimming stripped 1 base from V and 8 bases from J, with 15 bases between. CDR1 and CDR2 from the germline V gene are SGHDT and YYEEEE. The CDR3 reads CASSLFRRAQGYTF. As DNA, the CDR3 is TGTGCCAGCAGCTTGTTCAGGAGGGCACAGGGCTACACCTTC.

The chain recombines TRBV6-5 with TRBJ1-1; D perhaps matches TRBD1 (5 bases). Germline-derived CDR1 and CDR2 are MNHEY and SVGAGI. This CDR3 is built from 12 residues. Deletions cut 7 bases from V and 10 bases from J, with 16 bases between. The DNA for the CDR3 is TGTGCCAGCACTCCGGGGACGGGGGGAGCTTTCTTT. As protein: CASTPGTGGAFF.

The rearrangement links TRBV12-3 or TRBV12-4 to TRBJ2-7, with no clear D. V gave up 1 base and J gave up 4 bases, with 5 bases separating them. This CDR3 is built from 12 residues. The CDR3 protein is CASSLVPYEQYF. The CDR3, as DNA: TGTGCCAGCAGTTTAGTCCCGTACGAGCAGTACTTC.

This rearrangement joins TRBV6-5 to TRBJ1-4; perhaps TRBD1 as D (5 bases). The V gene lost 6 bases and the J gene lost 8 bases, with 16 bases spanning the gap. The CDR3 is 14 amino acids. Germline CDR1 is MNHEY and CDR2 is SVGAGI. CDR3 in amino acids: CASRTGDRGEKLFF. The CDR3 DNA follows: TGTGCCAGCAGAACGGGGGACCGGGGAGAAAAACTGTTTTTT.

V and J are TRBV2 and TRBJ1-6; 9 positions agree with TRBD1. The CDR3 extends over 14 amino acids. V shed 6 bases, J shed 5 bases, and the junction held 2 bases outside the gene matches. The germline CDR1 and CDR2 sequences are SNHLY and FYNNEI. CDR3: CASRRTGDNSPLHF. Written as DNA, the CDR3 is TGTGCCAGCAGGCGGACAGGGGATAATTCACCCCTCCACTTT.

The rearrangement links TRBV28 to TRBJ1-2; D call uncertain. Germline assignment: CDR1 MDHEN and CDR2 SYDVKM. The V and J ends lost 6 bases and 4 bases respectively, with 6 bases between them. This CDR3 contains 11 residues. This chain's CDR3 is CASSQIYGYTF. CDR3 DNA sequence: TGTGCCAGCAGCCAAATCTATGGCTACACCTTC.

The J gene is TRBJ1-3, the V gene TRBV5-8; D gene ambiguous. V gave up 5 bases and J gave up 3 bases, with 9 bases separating them. CDR1 and CDR2 (germline): SGHTS, YDEGEE. The CDR3 runs to 13 residues. The CDR3: CASSLRGGNTIYF. CDR3 sequence (DNA): TGTGCCAGCAGTCTCAGAGGTGGAAACACCATATATTTT.

The rearrangement joins TRBV27 to TRBJ1-1; the match to TRBD1 covers 7 bases. The CDR3 consists of 15 residues. CDR1 is MNHEY and CDR2 is SMNVEV in the germline V gene (reference sequence). V dropped 5 bases and J dropped 3; count of bases not matched to a gene: 9. Here the CDR3 reads CASSPRTGAYTEAFF. As DNA, the CDR3 is TGTGCCAGCAGTCCGCGGACAGGCGCTTACACTGAAGCTTTCTTT.

CDR3 DNA sequence: TGTGCCAGCAGCCAAGGGACAGGGAATAGCAATCAGCCCCAGCATTTT. Its translation: CASSQGTGNSNQPQHF. The chain uses TRBV3-1 (or the pseudogene TRBV3-2) and TRBJ1-5, with 8 positions matching TRBD1. The V gene end was trimmed by 1 base and the J gene end by 0 bases; junction bases not matched to a gene: 2. Germline loops: CDR1 LGHDT, CDR2 YNNKEL (reference sequence). There are 16 residues in the CDR3.

The gene calls are TRBV29-1 and TRBJ2-7; 8 positions match TRBD1. Per the germline V gene, CDR1 is SQVTM and CDR2 is ANQGSEA. V shed 6 bases and J 2 bases; nucleotides not matched to a gene: 3. The length of the CDR3 is 12 residues. The CDR3 loop is CSVQTGAYEQYF. CDR3 DNA: TGCAGCGTCCAGACAGGGGCCTACGAGCAGTACTTC.

The chain has TRBV12-3 or TRBV12-4 and TRBJ1-4, with D possibly matching TRBD1 (6 bases). The V end lost 4 bases, the J end lost 14 bases, and 11 bases lay between the germline ends. The CDR3 totals 11 residues. CDR3 nucleotide sequence: TGTGCCAGCAGTTCCCGCGACAGGCTGTTTTTT. It is translated as CASSSRDRLFF.

V usage is TRBV7-2 and J usage is TRBJ2-7, with D tentatively TRBD2 (6 bases). Trimming left V 2 bases short and J 6 bases short, with 20 bases between. The CDR3 contains 16 residues. Germline V gene sequence: CDR1 SGHTA, CDR2 FQGNSA. The DNA of the CDR3 is TGTGCCAGCAGCTTAATGACCGGAGGAGGGTTGAGCGAGCAGTACTTC. Its protein product is CASSLMTGGGLSEQYF.

The chain recombines TRBV4-1 with TRBJ2-7; no clear D gene. Trimming left V 3 bases short and J 7 bases short, with 10 bases between. The CDR3 consists of 12 residues. Germline assignment: CDR1 MGHRA and CDR2 YSYEKL. CDR3 coding DNA: TGCGCCAGCAGCCAGAGTCCTGCGGAGCAGTACTTC. Its translation is CASSQSPAEQYF.

In nucleotides, the CDR3 is TGTGCCAGCAGCTCCAGGGGGGTGGGCACAGATACGCAGTATTTT. This encodes CASSSRGVGTDTQYF. V usage is TRBV7-8 and J usage is TRBJ2-3, with D perhaps matching TRBD1 (7 bases). Trimming stripped 4 bases from V and 1 base from J, with 12 bases between. Germline values: CDR1 SGHVS, CDR2 FQNEAQ. The CDR3 totals 15 residues. Full variable domain (rest looked up from reference TRBV7-8 and TRBJ2-3): GAGVSQSPRYKVAKRGQDVALRCDPISGHVSLFWYQQALGQGPEFLTYFQNEAQLDKSGLPSDRFFAERPEGSVSTLKIQRTQQEDSAVYLCASSSRGVGTDTQYFGPGTRLTVL.

This chain joins TRBV30 and TRBJ2-5; TRBD1 might be the D (5 bases). Trimming pared 5 bases from V and 1 base from J, leaving 11 bases between. Looked up from germline, CDR1 is GTSNPN and CDR2 is SVGIG (reference sequence). CDR3 length equals 13 residues. This chain's CDR3 is CAWARQRQETQYF. Written as DNA, the CDR3 is TGTGCCTGGGCCCGACAGCGCCAAGAGACCCAGTACTTC.

This chain joins TRBV7-8 and TRBJ2-1, with D maybe TRBD2 (7 bases). Germline lookup yields CDR1 SGHVS and CDR2 FQNEAQ. CDR3 size: 17 residues. Trimming removed 5 bases from V and 7 bases from J, with 24 bases in between. The CDR3 reads CASSLGSLAGAGNEQFF. The CDR3 bases are TGTGCCAGCAGCCTAGGTTCTTTGGCGGGGGCAGGGAATGAGCAGTTCTTC.

The chain joins TRBV3-1 (or the pseudogene TRBV3-2) to TRBJ1-2; D uncertain. V was pared by 5 bases and J by 8 bases, with 15 bases between. The CDR3 runs to 13 residues. The germline V gene has CDR1 LGHDT and CDR2 YNNKEL (reference sequence). The CDR3 region is CASSSAGVYGYTF. CDR3 bases: TGTGCCAGCAGCTCTGCGGGAGTATACGGCTACACCTTC.

The rearrangement joins TRBV9 to TRBJ1-2; D is perhaps TRBD1 (6 bases). The V end lost 4 bases, the J end lost 2 bases, and 9 bases lay between the germline ends. The germline V gene has CDR1 SGDLS and CDR2 YYNGEE. This CDR3 comprises 13 residues. The CDR3 loop reads CASSLGQNYGYTF. The CDR3 nucleotides read TGTGCCAGCAGCCTAGGACAGAACTATGGCTACACCTTC.

The V call is TRBV5-6, the J call TRBJ2-3; possible D gene TRBD2, 5 bases. CDR3 size: 17 residues. With 0 bases removed from V and 0 bases from J, the gap between germline ends came to 14 bases. Looked up from germline, CDR1 is SGHDT and CDR2 is YYEEEE. CDR3 residues: CASSLGPPGSSTDTQYF. The CDR3 nucleotides are TGTGCCAGCAGCTTGGGGCCCCCGGGGTCAAGCACAGATACGCAGTATTTT.

The rearrangement uses TRBV3-1 (or the pseudogene TRBV3-2) and TRBJ2-2; 12 bases fit TRBD1. Germline V gene lookup returns CDR1 LGHDT and CDR2 YNNKEL (reference sequence). The CDR3 loop spans 15 amino acids. V lost 6 bases, J lost 6 bases, and 5 bases stayed unmatched. DNA of the CDR3: TGTGCCAGCAGTACGGGGACAGGGGGCGCCGGGGAGCTGTTTTTT. It encodes CASSTGTGGAGELFF.

The chain links TRBV7-2 to TRBJ1-2; D remains unclear. With 1 base removed from V and 4 bases from J, the gap between germline ends came to 19 bases. Germline V CDR1 and CDR2: SGHTA, FQGNSA. The CDR3 loop spans 17 amino acids. The CDR3 DNA reads TGTGCCAGCAGCTTAGAACTGTCGAGGCAGAGGCCCTATGGCTACACCTTC. This translates into CASSLELSRQRPYGYTF.

In regard to this clone: The sample carries other DNA sequences with the same CDR3. The chain carries TRBV5-1 and TRBJ2-2, with D tentatively TRBD2 (5 bases). Trimming pared 3 bases from V and 0 bases from J, leaving 6 bases between. CDR1 is SGHRS, CDR2 YFSETQ, per germline. This CDR3 region has 14 residues. CDR3 in amino acids: CASSSGTNTGELFF. In DNA, the CDR3 is TGCGCCAGCAGCTCCGGGACGAACACCGGGGAGCTGTTTTTT.

The gene calls are TRBV10-3 and TRBJ2-7; tentatively, D is TRBD1 (6 bases). Germline assignment: CDR1 ENHRY and CDR2 SYGVKD. V was shortened by 6 bases and J by 7 bases, with 19 bases between the two germline ends. The CDR3 length is 14 residues. CDR3 in amino acids: CAIRLDQQGREQYF. CDR3 coding DNA: TGTGCCATCAGATTGGATCAACAGGGCCGTGAGCAGTACTTC.

This clone was seen only a few times. The chain couples TRBV30 to TRBJ2-3; TRBD2 matches 15 bases. The V gene end was trimmed by 1 base and the J gene end by 7 bases; junction bases not matched to a gene: 12. The germline V gene encodes CDR1 GTSNPN and CDR2 SVGIG (reference sequence). CDR3 length: 18 residues. In DNA form, the CDR3 reads TGTGCCTGGAGTGGTGGAGCCGGGACTAGCGGGGGGTCAAATACGCAGTATTTT. Translation: CAWSGGAGTSGGSNTQYF.

CDR3 sequence: CASSERTGGRGEQYF. CDR3 sequence (DNA): TGTGCCAGCAGTGAAAGGACAGGGGGCAGGGGCGAGCAGTACTTC. The V gene is TRBV6-1, the J gene TRBJ2-7, with TRBD1 matching over 11 bases. CDR1 MNHNS and CDR2 SASEGT come from the germline V gene. The CDR3 has 15 amino acids. The V segment lost 2 bases and the J segment 6 bases; nucleotides outside the gene matches: 6.

The chain has TRBV7-9 and TRBJ1-5, with 9 positions matching TRBD1. Germline CDR1 and CDR2: SEHNR and FQNEAQ (reference sequence). The CDR3 has 15 amino acids. The ends lost 4 bases at V and 6 bases at J; junction bases unmatched: 7. The CDR3 reads CASSWGTGSSQPQHF. The CDR3 DNA reads TGTGCCAGCAGCTGGGGGACAGGGAGTAGTCAGCCCCAGCATTTT.